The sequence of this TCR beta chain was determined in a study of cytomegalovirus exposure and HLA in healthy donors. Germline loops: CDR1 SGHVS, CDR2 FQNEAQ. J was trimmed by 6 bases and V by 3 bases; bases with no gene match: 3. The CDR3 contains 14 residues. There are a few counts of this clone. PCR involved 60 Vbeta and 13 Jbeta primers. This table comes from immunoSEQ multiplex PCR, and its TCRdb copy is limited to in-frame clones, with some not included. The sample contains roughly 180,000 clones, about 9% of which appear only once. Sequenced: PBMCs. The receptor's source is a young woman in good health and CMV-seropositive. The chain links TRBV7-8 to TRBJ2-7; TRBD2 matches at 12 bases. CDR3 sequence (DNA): TGTGCCAGCAGCTTTGAGGGACTAGCGGGCGAGCAGTACTTC. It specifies CASSFEGLAGEQYF.